This TCR beta chain was documented in a study of regulatory T cells in long-lasting Graves disease. Across the study: Graves' patients, newly diagnosed, had taken antithyroid drugs under 3 months.

This clonotype appeared a few times. Both iRepertoire HTBI primers and Arm-PCR of CDR3 regions were used to build the TCR beta libraries. TCRdb called the multiplex PCR reads again in MiXCR, with one record for every CDR3 protein. The repertoire holds fewer than 500,000 distinct CDR3 sequences, with about 16% as singletons. This sample's time point: newly diagnosed GD, antithyroid drugs for less than 3 months. Researchers made the TCR library from RNA that was extracted from PBMCs. Germline V gives CDR1 LNHDA, CDR2 SQIVND (reference sequence). The V end was cut by 3 bases, the J end by 1 base, with 9 bases between. The CDR3 is 14 amino acids. A further study also used this sample, focusing on T cells in Graves' hyperthyroidism and ophthalmopathy. That report adds: Based on clinical symptoms, serum thyroxine and TRAb, thyroid ultrasound and orbital computed tomography, diagnoses were reached. First-round RT-PCR targeting the TCR CDR3 was performed with the HTBI primer set.

The sequence was collected from a man aged 40-49 years with Graves disease. This specimen consisted of peripheral blood mononuclear cells (PBMCs), obtained at new diagnosis, from a patient treated with antithyroid drugs. The chain links TRBV19 to TRBJ2-5; D is perhaps TRBD2 (5 bases). CDR3 nucleotide sequence: TGTGCCAGTAGTATGAACGGAGGCCAAGAGACCCAGTACTTC. Amino acid sequence: CASSMNGGQETQYF. The whole variable domain, remainder taken from reference TRBV19 and TRBJ2-5, is DGGITQSPKYLFRKEGQNVTLSCEQNLNHDAMYWYRQDPGQGLRLIYYSQIVNDFQKGDIAEGYSVSREKKESFPLTVTSAQKNPTAFYLCASSMNGGQETQYFGPGTRLLVL.